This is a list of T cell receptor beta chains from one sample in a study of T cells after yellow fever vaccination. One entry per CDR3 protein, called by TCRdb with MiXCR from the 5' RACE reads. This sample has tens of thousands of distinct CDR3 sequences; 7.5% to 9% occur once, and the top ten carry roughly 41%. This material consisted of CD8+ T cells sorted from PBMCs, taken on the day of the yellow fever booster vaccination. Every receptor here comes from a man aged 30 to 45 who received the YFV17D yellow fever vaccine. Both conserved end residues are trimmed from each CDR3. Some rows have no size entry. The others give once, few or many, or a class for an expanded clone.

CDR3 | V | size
SASGSTRDLGEQY | TRBV20-1 | -
SARDVLAGGSFSTDTQY | TRBV20-1 | many
ASRPGTSYNEQF | TRBV27 | many
ASIAIESSYNEQF | TRBV2 | -
ASSPLEMGLASNEQF | TRBV18 | few
ASSEGLLPEQY | TRBV13 | -
ASSPPPGEGNEQF | TRBV9 | -
ASSDVGVQGKLF | TRBV5-1 | -
ASSQGGGYT | TRBV4-1 | -
SAEWTGTGDQETQY | TRBV29-1 | -
ASSFGLAGGYSYNEQF | TRBV27 | few
ASSQGDSSYEQY | TRBV4-2 | few
ASFEVAGAPDTQY | TRBV7-2 | few
ASSHGTGSSEAF | TRBV14 | many
ASVGSVHEQY | TRBV27 | -
ASRRGVFDTQY | TRBV7-9 | -
ASSPLAGGADTQY | TRBV2 | few
ATSESDRETQY | TRBV24-1 | few
SARDTPNYGYT | TRBV29-1 | -
ASSADSLNTEAF | TRBV7-9 | -